Each of the 31 T cell receptor beta chains below was sequenced from the same sample in a study of shared clonotypes between healthy human individuals. CD45RO-negative CD8 cells positively selected for CCR7 made up the naive population, which excluded terminally differentiated effector memory CD45RA+ cells. Here immunoSEQ multiplex PCR was the method, and the copy in TCRdb shows in-frame clones only, minus some. The table has hundreds of thousands of clones, roughly 95% seen once; the top ten hold over 0.1%. Sequencing input: naive CD8+ T cells sorted from blood. These receptors came from a woman in her 30s in good health.

This clone was seen a single time. This chain connects TRBV27 to TRBJ2-5, with D perhaps matching TRBD1 or TRBD2 (5 bases each). The V gene's germline CDR1 is MNHEY and CDR2 SMNVEV (reference sequence). Deletions cut 9 bases from V and 4 bases from J, with 15 bases between. The CDR3 sequence is 13 residues long. For the CDR3, the DNA is TGTGCCAGTAGAGACCGGGGCGGAGAGACCCAGTACTTC. It is translated as CASRDRGGETQYF.

The chain carries TRBV27 and TRBJ1-2; D may be TRBD1 (5 bases). V was clipped by 2 bases and J by 2 bases, with 9 bases between them. Germline values: CDR1 MNHEY, CDR2 SMNVEV (reference sequence). The CDR3 is 14 residues long. The CDR3 here is CASSLGGGNYGYTF. DNA for the CDR3: TGTGCCAGCAGTTTAGGGGGGGGGAACTATGGCTACACCTTC.

The gene calls are TRBV28 and TRBJ2-1; 7 bases fit TRBD2. This CDR3 has 15 amino acids. Germline V CDR1 and CDR2: MDHEN, SYDVKM. J lost 6 bases, V lost 7 bases, and 12 bases had no gene match. The CDR3 reads CASTPLLAEPNEQFF. CDR3 sequence (DNA): TGTGCCAGCACTCCTCTGCTAGCGGAGCCCAATGAGCAGTTCTTC.

The chain couples TRBV27 to TRBJ2-7; 9 bases line up with TRBD1. This CDR3 has 15 amino acids. The germline CDR1 and CDR2 sequences are MNHEY and SMNVEV (reference sequence). Trimming at V came to 5 bases and at J to 4 bases, leaving 9 bases not matched to a gene. The CDR3 reads CASSTPGQGIYEQYF. CDR3 DNA: TGTGCCAGCAGTACCCCGGGACAGGGTATTTACGAGCAGTACTTC.

This clone was observed once. The rearrangement links TRBV7-8 to TRBJ2-5, with D hard to call. Per germline, CDR1 SGHVS and CDR2 FQNEAQ. The CDR3 spans 17 residues. V lost 5 bases, J lost 5 bases, and 24 bases lay in between. The CDR3 protein is CASSQPRRADGWETQYF. The CDR3 DNA follows: TGTGCCAGCAGCCAACCTCGCCGGGCGGACGGGTGGGAGACCCAGTACTTC.

With regard to this clone: The same CDR3 can be traced to other DNA sequences in this sample. The CDR3 DNA is TGTGCCAGCAGGTTTTGTGGGCGCCACGAGCAGTACTTC. This encodes CASRFCGRHEQYF. This chain joins TRBV5-6 and TRBJ2-7; D ambiguous. Germline CDR1 SGHDT, CDR2 YYEEEE. V gave up 5 bases and J gave up 5 bases, with 14 bases separating them. The CDR3 runs 13 residues.

The chain carries TRBV11-3 and TRBJ2-7, with 10 positions matching TRBD2. The CDR3 consists of 17 residues. The V gene end was trimmed by 4 bases and the J gene end by 2 bases; junction bases not matched to a gene: 11. Germline CDR1 reads SGHNT; CDR2 reads YENEEA. As DNA, the CDR3 is TGTGCCAGCAGCTCAAGGACTAGCGGACCAACTACCTACGAGCAGTACTTC. This sequence encodes CASSSRTSGPTTYEQYF.

The CDR3 here is CASSDRDRGLEQYF. CDR3 DNA: TGCGCCAGCAGCGACCGGGACAGGGGGCTCGAGCAGTACTTC. The chain carries TRBV4-1 and TRBJ2-7; 12 bases line up with TRBD1. Per the germline V gene, CDR1 is MGHRA and CDR2 is YSYEKL. This CDR3 is 14 amino acids long. The junction had 5 bases not matched to a gene; V was cut back by 5 bases and J by 6 bases.

The chain combines TRBV9 with TRBJ2-7; TRBD2 matches 9 bases. The CDR3 totals 15 residues. V trimming: 0 bases; J trimming: 5 bases; junction bases outside the gene matches: 6. Germline CDR1 reads SGDLS; CDR2 reads YYNGEE. Here the CDR3 reads CASSVESGRSHEQYF. CDR3 coding DNA: TGTGCCAGCAGCGTAGAAAGCGGGAGGTCCCACGAGCAGTACTTC.

The J gene is TRBJ2-5, the V gene TRBV7-8, with 10 bases aligning to TRBD2. The CDR3 length is 17 residues. V trimming: 2 bases; J trimming: 5 bases; junction bases outside the gene matches: 11. The germline CDR1 and CDR2 sequences are SGHVS and FQNEAQ. The CDR3 here is CASSLWERERGGETQYF. The CDR3 nucleotides are TGTGCCAGCAGCTTATGGGAGCGGGAGCGGGGGGGGGAGACCCAGTACTTC.

The chain couples TRBV4-1 to TRBJ2-7, with D tentatively TRBD1 or TRBD2 (5 bases each). Per the germline V gene, CDR1 is MGHRA and CDR2 is YSYEKL. CDR3 length: 17 residues. V lost 0 bases, J lost 0 bases, and 15 bases lay in between. The CDR3 is CASSQDHEGPYSYEQYF. As DNA, the CDR3 is TGCGCCAGCAGCCAAGATCACGAGGGGCCATACTCCTACGAGCAGTACTTC.

The V gene is TRBV27, the J gene TRBJ2-5, with 9 bases lining up with TRBD1. The CDR3 has 15 amino acids. CDR1 and CDR2 (germline): MNHEY, SMNVEV (reference sequence). The V segment lost 5 bases and the J segment 4 bases; nucleotides outside the gene matches: 8. The CDR3, as DNA: TGTGCCAGCAGTATGGGGGGGACAGGGCCAGAGACCCAGTACTTC. Amino acid sequence: CASSMGGTGPETQYF.

The chain is built from TRBV4-1 and TRBJ2-2, with 12 nucleotides matching TRBD2. The V gene's germline CDR1 is MGHRA and CDR2 YSYEKL. There are 18 residues in the CDR3. Trimming removed 1 base from V and 5 bases from J; junction bases left unmatched: 8. The CDR3 protein is CASSQVASGRAGTGELFF. As DNA, the CDR3 is TGCGCCAGCAGCCAAGTCGCTAGCGGGAGGGCGGGGACCGGGGAGCTGTTTTTT.

This rearrangement joins TRBV10-2 to TRBJ2-2; no reliable D call. With 2 bases removed from V and 2 bases from J, the gap between germline ends came to 15 bases. CDR3 length: 17 amino acids. CDR1 and CDR2 (germline): WSHSY, SAAADI. The CDR3 DNA sequence: TGCGCCAGCAGTGAGATCGTATGGGCAGTTAACACCGGGGAGCTGTTTTTT. Its protein is CASSEIVWAVNTGELFF.

This clone was seen once. The chain has TRBV4-1 and TRBJ1-3; weak D call: TRBD1 (5 bases). Trimming cost V 5 bases and J 4 bases, with 9 bases left between them. This CDR3 is built from 13 residues. Germline V gene data show CDR1 as MGHRA and CDR2 as YSYEKL. CDR3 nucleotides: TGCGCCAGCAGCGAACACAGGGGAAACACCATATATTTT. This sequence encodes CASSEHRGNTIYF.

Details on this clone: A junction end diverges from the germline sequence, so it may reflect a read error. Other DNA sequences in this specimen translate into the identical CDR3. The chain carries TRBV13 and TRBJ1-2; D gene unclear. Looked up from germline, CDR1 is PRHDT and CDR2 is FYEKMQ (reference sequence). The CDR3 totals 13 residues. The CDR3 here is CASSLGRGYGYTF. CDR3 nucleotides: TGTGCCAGCAGCCTAGGCCGGGGCTATGGCTACACCTTC.

This chain uses TRBV28 with TRBJ2-7, with TRBD2 matching 8 bases. V lost 6 bases, J lost 3 bases, and 13 bases stayed unmatched. The CDR3 loop spans 16 amino acids. Germline assignment: CDR1 MDHEN and CDR2 SYDVKM. CDR3 sequence reads: CASRLSYREGLYEQYF. CDR3 in DNA: TGTGCCAGCAGACTTTCTTATCGGGAGGGCCTCTACGAGCAGTACTTC. Full variable domain (rest looked up from reference TRBV28 and TRBJ2-7): DVKVTQSSRYLVKRTGEKVFLECVQDMDHENMFWYRQDPGLGLRLIYFSYDVKMKEKGDIPEGYSVSREKKERFSLILESASTNQTSMYLCASRLSYREGLYEQYFGPGTRLTVT.

The CDR3 DNA sequence: TGTGCCAGCAGCTTGGCCGGAAGGACAGGGTACTACGAGCAGTACTTC. Amino acids: CASSLAGRTGYYEQYF. V is TRBV5-8 and J is TRBJ2-7; 8 nucleotides match TRBD1. Germline assignment: CDR1 SGHTS and CDR2 YDEGEE. This CDR3 contains 16 residues. After removal of 0 bases from V and 3 bases from J, the junction contained 8 bases not matched to a gene. Together with reference TRBV5-8 and TRBJ2-7, the CDR3 gives the full variable domain: EAGVTQSPTHLIKTRGQQATLRCSPISGHTSVYWYQQALGLGLQFLLWYDEGEERNRGNFPPRFSGRQFPNYSSELNVNALELEDSALYLCASSLAGRTGYYEQYFGPGTRLTVT.

V gene TRBV7-9 combines with J gene TRBJ1-2; the D gene is possibly TRBD1 (5 bases). V lost 2 bases and J lost 8, with 15 bases in between. The CDR3 runs 14 residues. From germline, CDR1 is SEHNR and CDR2 FQNEAQ (reference sequence). The CDR3 spells CASSLIGRDEGYTF. The CDR3 DNA sequence: TGTGCCAGCAGCTTAATCGGCAGGGATGAAGGCTACACCTTC.

The V gene is TRBV7-9, the J gene TRBJ2-1, with D perhaps assigned TRBD1 or TRBD2 (5 bases each). The CDR3 is made up of 14 amino acids. In germline, CDR1 is SEHNR, CDR2 FQNEAQ (reference sequence). The V end lost 5 bases, the J end lost 5 bases, and 13 bases lay between the germline ends. Here the CDR3 reads CASSPGTRHNEQFF. The CDR3 DNA reads as TGTGCCAGCAGCCCTGGGACCAGGCACAATGAGCAGTTCTTC. Combining the CDR3 with reference TRBV7-9 and TRBJ2-1 gives the whole variable domain DTGVSQNPRHKITKRGQNVTFRCDPISEHNRLYWYRQTLGQGPEFLTYFQNEAQLEKSRLLSDRFSAERPKGSFSTLEIQRTEQGDSAMYLCASSPGTRHNEQFFGPGTRLTVL.

The chain employs TRBV2 and TRBJ1-1; D ambiguous. V lost 2 bases, J lost 2 bases, and 9 bases lay in between. CDR1 and CDR2 from the germline V gene are SNHLY and FYNNEI. The CDR3 loop spans 14 amino acids. The CDR3 bases are TGTGCCAGCAGTGAATGGATGATCAACACTGAAGCTTTCTTT. Translation gives CASSEWMINTEAFF.

The rearrangement uses TRBV11-2 and TRBJ2-1; 8 bases align to TRBD2. CDR3 length: 15 amino acids. The junction had 9 bases not matched to a gene; V was cut back by 4 bases and J by 7 bases. Per germline, CDR1 SGHAT and CDR2 FQNNGV. CDR3 in amino acids: CASSSGLGQPNEQFF. The CDR3 bases are TGTGCCAGCAGCTCGGGACTAGGCCAACCAAATGAGCAGTTCTTC.

This rearrangement joins TRBV28 to TRBJ2-7, with unresolved D. The CDR3 is 15 amino acids. Germline V gene data show CDR1 as MDHEN and CDR2 as SYDVKM. The ends were cut back, 2 bases at V and 0 bases at J, with 11 bases in the middle. CDR3: CASSLDSMSSYEQYF. The CDR3 DNA follows: TGTGCCAGCAGTTTAGACTCAATGAGCTCCTACGAGCAGTACTTC.

About this clone itself: Other nucleotide sequences in the sample specify the same CDR3. The rearrangement joins TRBV28 to TRBJ2-1; D gene ambiguous. V lost 2 bases, J lost 0 bases, and 5 bases lay in between. The V gene's germline CDR1 is MDHEN and CDR2 SYDVKM. CDR3 length: 14 amino acids. The CDR3 sequence: CASSLGSSYNEQFF. CDR3 nucleotide sequence: TGTGCCAGCAGTTTAGGTAGCTCCTACAATGAGCAGTTCTTC. The entire variable domain, with the rest obtained from reference TRBV28 and TRBJ2-1, is as follows: DVKVTQSSRYLVKRTGEKVFLECVQDMDHENMFWYRQDPGLGLRLIYFSYDVKMKEKGDIPEGYSVSREKKERFSLILESASTNQTSMYLCASSLGSSYNEQFFGPGTRLTVL.

The CDR3 DNA sequence: TGTGCCAGCAGTGAATTTGCAGGGAACTATGGCTACACCTTC. Residues: CASSEFAGNYGYTF. This chain connects TRBV6-1 to TRBJ1-2, with D perhaps matching TRBD1 (5 bases). The CDR3 sequence is 14 residues long. CDR1 MNHNS and CDR2 SASEGT come from the germline V gene. Trimming stripped 2 bases from V and 2 bases from J, with 9 bases between.

This chain joins TRBV10-3 and TRBJ2-7, with D possibly called TRBD1 or TRBD2 (5 bases each). The V end lost 4 bases, the J end lost 6 bases, and 13 bases lay between the germline ends. This CDR3 region has 13 residues. Germline loops: CDR1 ENHRY, CDR2 SYGVKD. DNA of the CDR3: TGTGCCATCAGTGTAAGGGACCCCGCCGAGCAGTACTTC. The encoded protein is CAISVRDPAEQYF.

This clone appeared a single time. The V gene is TRBV19, the J gene TRBJ2-7; D might be TRBD1 (6 bases). This CDR3 has 13 residues. The V gene's germline CDR1 is LNHDA and CDR2 SQIVND (reference sequence). V was pared by 5 bases and J by 7 bases, with 15 bases between. The CDR3 loop reads CASSDRTSGEQYF. For the CDR3, the DNA is TGTGCCAGTAGTGACAGGACCTCGGGGGAGCAGTACTTC.

CDR3 nucleotide sequence: TGTGCCAGCAGTTACCCGGCGGGAGGGGACAATGAGCAGTTCTTC. Residues: CASSYPAGGDNEQFF. The genes are TRBV6-6 and TRBJ2-1; TRBD2 agrees at 9 bases. Looked up from germline, CDR1 is MNHNY and CDR2 is SVGAGI (reference sequence). The CDR3 has 15 residues. V trimming: 2 bases; J trimming: 5 bases; junction bases outside the gene matches: 4.

The rearrangement uses TRBV4-2 and TRBJ1-1; D gene uncertain. Deletions cut 5 bases from V and 1 base from J, with 14 bases between. The CDR3 sequence is 15 residues long. The V gene's germline CDR1 is LGHNA and CDR2 YNFKEQ. CDR3 amino acids: CASSILGGRNTEAFF. DNA for the CDR3: TGTGCCAGCAGCATATTGGGCGGCAGGAACACTGAAGCTTTCTTT.

The rearrangement joins TRBV7-6 to TRBJ2-1, with D possibly matching TRBD1 (6 bases). This CDR3 is 15 amino acids long. Germline loops: CDR1 SGHVS, CDR2 FNYEAQ. The ends were cut back, 5 bases at V and 2 bases at J, with 13 bases in the middle. The CDR3 reads CASSPKTGTYNEQFF. The CDR3 nucleotides read TGTGCCAGCAGCCCGAAGACAGGAACCTACAATGAGCAGTTCTTC.

V is TRBV30 and J is TRBJ1-2, with D possibly matching TRBD1 (5 bases). Germline lookup yields CDR1 GTSNPN and CDR2 SVGIG (reference sequence). The length of the CDR3 is 12 residues. V was clipped by 1 base and J by 2 bases, with 5 bases between them. The CDR3 DNA follows: TGTGCCTGGAGTGGGGACAACTATGGCTACACCTTC. Amino acid sequence: CAWSGDNYGYTF.